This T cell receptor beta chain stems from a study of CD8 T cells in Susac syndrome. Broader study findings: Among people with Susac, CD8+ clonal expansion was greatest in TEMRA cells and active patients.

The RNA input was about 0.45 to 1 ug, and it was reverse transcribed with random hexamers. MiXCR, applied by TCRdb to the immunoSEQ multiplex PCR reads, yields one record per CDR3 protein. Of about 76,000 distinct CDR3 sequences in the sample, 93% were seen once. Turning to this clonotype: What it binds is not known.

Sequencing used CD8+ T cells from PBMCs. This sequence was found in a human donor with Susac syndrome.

The CDR3 spells CAWSAQVEQFF. The CDR3 DNA is TGTGCCTGGAGTGCTCAGGTGGAGCAGTTCTTC. The chain carries TRBV30 and TRBJ2-1, with D unresolved. Looked up from germline, CDR1 is GTSNPN and CDR2 is SVGIG (reference sequence). The germline V and J ends were trimmed by 1 base and 10 bases, with 8 bases remaining between them. This CDR3 contains 11 residues.